Below are 8 T cell receptor beta chains sequenced from a single sample in a study of blood T cell repertoires in COVID-19. Clones were sequenced by immunoSEQ multiplex PCR, and TCRdb holds only the in-frame ones, with some missing. Here the sample spans more than 200,000 clones, approximately 90% being singletons. Material: PBMCs or T cells enriched from blood (not recorded which). The receptors derive from a man aged 40-49 years who had recovered from COVID-19.

This rearrangement joins TRBV2 to TRBJ2-2; D unclear. Per germline, CDR1 SNHLY and CDR2 FYNNEI. This CDR3 is built from 14 residues. With 8 bases removed from V and 0 bases from J, the gap between germline ends came to 10 bases. CDR3 nucleotides: TGTGCCAGCTCTGGCGGCTCGAACACCGGGGAGCTGTTTTTT. This gives the protein CASSGGSNTGELFF.

This clone was recorded only once. The chain has TRBV19 and TRBJ1-2; D is undetermined. V lost 3 bases, J lost 7 bases, and 9 bases lay in between. The CDR3 runs to 12 residues. Germline V gene lookup returns CDR1 LNHDA and CDR2 SQIVND (reference sequence). The chain's CDR3 is CASSIRYSGYTF. The CDR3 region has the DNA TGTGCCAGTAGTATTCGGTATTCTGGCTACACCTTC.

The rearrangement links TRBV4-2 to TRBJ1-6, with D tentatively TRBD1 (5 bases). Germline assignment: CDR1 LGHNA and CDR2 YNFKEQ. The CDR3 is 16 residues long. V lost 4 bases to trimming and J lost 6 bases, with 16 bases between them. CDR3 sequence (DNA): TGTGCCAGCAGCCTTCACCAGGGACTAGGTAATTCACCCCTCCACTTT. Its protein product is CASSLHQGLGNSPLHF.

The chain carries TRBV11-3 and TRBJ1-6; D call uncertain. The V and J ends lost 1 base and 7 bases respectively, with 5 bases between them. This CDR3 region has 13 residues. Germline V gives CDR1 SGHNT, CDR2 YENEEA. The CDR3 DNA reads as TGTGCCAGCAGCTTAGGTCCGAATTCACCCCTCCACTTT. Translating it yields CASSLGPNSPLHF.

The chain is built from TRBV19 and TRBJ1-5, with 9 nucleotides matching TRBD1. V was pared by 6 bases and J by 6 bases, with 9 bases of the junction left unmatched. Per germline, CDR1 LNHDA and CDR2 SQIVND (reference sequence). The CDR3 covers 15 residues. The CDR3 DNA reads TGTGCCAGTAGCCAGACAGGGGGTCGAGCTCAGCCCCAGCATTTT. Translating it yields CASSQTGGRAQPQHF.

The chain links TRBV7-2 to TRBJ2-1, with TRBD2 as a possible D gene (6 bases). The CDR3 covers 17 residues. CDR1 is SGHTA and CDR2 is FQGNSA in the germline V gene. The V gene lost 2 bases and the J gene lost 0 bases, with 14 bases spanning the gap. CDR3 protein: CASSLTRGTVSYNEQFF. CDR3 in DNA: TGTGCCAGCAGCTTAACCCGTGGGACTGTCTCCTACAATGAGCAGTTCTTC.

This chain joins TRBV30 and TRBJ2-7; 8 nucleotides match TRBD1. Per germline, CDR1 GTSNPN and CDR2 SVGIG (reference sequence). V lost 2 bases, J lost 3 bases, and 12 bases stayed unmatched. The CDR3 is made up of 16 amino acids. CDR3 bases: TGTGCCTGGAGTCCCCTTCAAAGACAGGGGAACTACGAGCAGTACTTC. Protein sequence: CAWSPLQRQGNYEQYF.

This clone was observed a single time. Here the CDR3 DNA reads TGTGCCAGTAGTAGTGGCATGAACACTGAAGCTTTCTTT. It is translated as CASSSGMNTEAFF. This chain joins TRBV19 and TRBJ1-1; D remains ambiguous. The CDR3 totals 13 residues. The V end lost 4 bases, the J end lost 0 bases, and 6 bases lay between the germline ends. The germline V gene has CDR1 LNHDA and CDR2 SQIVND (reference sequence).